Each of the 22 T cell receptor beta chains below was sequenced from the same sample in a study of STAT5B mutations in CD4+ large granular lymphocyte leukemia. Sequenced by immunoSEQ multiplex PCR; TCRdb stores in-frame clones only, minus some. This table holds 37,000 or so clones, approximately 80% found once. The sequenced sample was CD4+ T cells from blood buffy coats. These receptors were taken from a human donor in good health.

The CDR3 here is CASSPRLGTAYNYGYTF. The DNA for the CDR3 is TGTGCCAGCAGCCCTCGATTGGGGACGGCGTATAACTATGGCTACACCTTC. The rearrangement links TRBV9 to TRBJ1-2; perhaps TRBD1 as D (5 bases). The CDR3 contains 17 residues. Between the trimmed V and J ends, which lost 4 bases and 1 base, there was a span of 20 bases. The germline CDR1 and CDR2 sequences are SGDLS and YYNGEE.

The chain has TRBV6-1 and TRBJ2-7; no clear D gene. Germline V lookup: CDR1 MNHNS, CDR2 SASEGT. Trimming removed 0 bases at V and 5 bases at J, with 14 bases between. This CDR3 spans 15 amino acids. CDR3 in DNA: TGTGCCAGCAGTGAAGCGGATAGCATGGGGAACGAGCAGTACTTC. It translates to CASSEADSMGNEQYF.

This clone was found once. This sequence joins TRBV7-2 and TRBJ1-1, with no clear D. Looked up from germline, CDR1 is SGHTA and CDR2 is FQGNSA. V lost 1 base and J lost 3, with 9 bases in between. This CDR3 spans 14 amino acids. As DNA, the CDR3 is TGTGCCAGCAGCTTAGTGTCGGAGTACACTGAAGCTTTCTTT. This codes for CASSLVSEYTEAFF. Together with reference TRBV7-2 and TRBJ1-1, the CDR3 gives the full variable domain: GAGVSQSPSNKVTEKGKDVELRCDPISGHTALYWYRQSLGQGLEFLIYFQGNSAPDKSGLPSDRFSAERTGGSVSTLTIQRTQQEDSAVYLCASSLVSEYTEAFFGQGTRLTVV.

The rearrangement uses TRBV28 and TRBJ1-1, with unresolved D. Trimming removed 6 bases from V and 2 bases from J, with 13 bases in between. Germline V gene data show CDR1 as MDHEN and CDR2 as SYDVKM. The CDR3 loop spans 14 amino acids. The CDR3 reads CASRPITGNTEAFF. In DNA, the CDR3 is TGTGCCAGCAGACCCATAACGGGAAACACTGAAGCTTTCTTT.

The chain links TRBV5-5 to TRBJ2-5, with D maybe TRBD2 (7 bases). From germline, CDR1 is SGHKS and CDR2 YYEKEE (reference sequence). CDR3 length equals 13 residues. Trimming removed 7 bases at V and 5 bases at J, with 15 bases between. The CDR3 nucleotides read TGTGCCAGCCTGGGAGGGGGTGTCGAGACCCAGTACTTC. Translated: CASLGGGVETQYF.

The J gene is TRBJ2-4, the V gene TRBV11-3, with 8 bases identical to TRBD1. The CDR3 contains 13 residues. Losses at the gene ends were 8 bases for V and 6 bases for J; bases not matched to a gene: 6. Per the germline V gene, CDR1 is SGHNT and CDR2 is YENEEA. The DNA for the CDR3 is TGTGCCAGCGGTCAGGGGGCCTTAAACATTCAGTACTTC. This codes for CASGQGALNIQYF.

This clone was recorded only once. CDR3 DNA: TGTGCCAGTAGTAACCGGGACAGGGACGAGCAGTACTTC. This encodes CASSNRDRDEQYF. The J gene is TRBJ2-7, the V gene TRBV19; TRBD1 matches 9 bases. The ends lost 4 bases at V and 5 bases at J; junction bases unmatched: 3. The CDR3 is 13 amino acids. Germline V gene sequence: CDR1 LNHDA, CDR2 SQIVND (reference sequence). Based on the CDR3 plus reference TRBV19 and TRBJ2-7, the full variable domain is DGGITQSPKYLFRKEGQNVTLSCEQNLNHDAMYWYRQDPGQGLRLIYYSQIVNDFQKGDIAEGYSVSREKKESFPLTVTSAQKNPTAFYLCASSNRDRDEQYFGPGTRLTVT.

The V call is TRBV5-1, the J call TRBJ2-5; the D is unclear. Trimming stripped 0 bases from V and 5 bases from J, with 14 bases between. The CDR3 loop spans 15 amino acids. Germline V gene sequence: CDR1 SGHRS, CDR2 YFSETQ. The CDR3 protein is CASSLVLESRETQYF. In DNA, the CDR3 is TGCGCCAGCAGCTTGGTACTTGAATCCCGGGAGACCCAGTACTTC.

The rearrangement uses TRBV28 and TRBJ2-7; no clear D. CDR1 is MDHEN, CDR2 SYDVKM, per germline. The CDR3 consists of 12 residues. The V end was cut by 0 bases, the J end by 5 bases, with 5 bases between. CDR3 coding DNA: TGTGCCAGCAGTTTATGGGCGGACGAGCAGTACTTC. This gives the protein CASSLWADEQYF.

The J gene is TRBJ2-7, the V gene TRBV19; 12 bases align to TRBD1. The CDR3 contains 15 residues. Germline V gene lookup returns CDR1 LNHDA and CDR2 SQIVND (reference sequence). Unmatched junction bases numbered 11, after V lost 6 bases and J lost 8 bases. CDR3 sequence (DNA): TGTGCCAGTAGCTCCCCTGGGACAGGGGGCGCGCAGCAGTACTTC. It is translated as CASSSPGTGGAQQYF.

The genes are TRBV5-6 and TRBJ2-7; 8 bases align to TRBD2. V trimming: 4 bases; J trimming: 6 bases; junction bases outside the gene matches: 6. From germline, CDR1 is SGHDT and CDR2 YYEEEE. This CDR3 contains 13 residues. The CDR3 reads CASSPVAGPEQYF. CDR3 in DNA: TGTGCCAGCAGCCCGGTAGCGGGACCCGAGCAGTACTTC.

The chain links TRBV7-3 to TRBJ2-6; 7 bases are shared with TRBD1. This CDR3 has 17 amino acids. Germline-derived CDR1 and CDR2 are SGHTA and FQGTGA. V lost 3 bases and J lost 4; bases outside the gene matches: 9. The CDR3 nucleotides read TGTGCCAGCAGCTTGGGCGCGACAGGGCCCGGGGCCAACGTCCTGACTTTC. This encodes CASSLGATGPGANVLTF. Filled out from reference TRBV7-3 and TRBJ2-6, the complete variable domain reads GAGVSQTPSNKVTEKGKYVELRCDPISGHTALYWYRQSLGQGPEFLIYFQGTGAADDSGLPNDRFFAVRPEGSVSTLKIQRTERGDSAVYLCASSLGATGPGANVLTFGAGSRLTVL.

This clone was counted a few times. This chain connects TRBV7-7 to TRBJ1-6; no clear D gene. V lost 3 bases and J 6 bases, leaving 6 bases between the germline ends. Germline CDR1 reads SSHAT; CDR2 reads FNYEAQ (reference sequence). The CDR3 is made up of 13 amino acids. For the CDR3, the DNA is TGTGCCAGCAGCTTCGGCATTAATTCACCCCTCCACTTT. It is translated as CASSFGINSPLHF.

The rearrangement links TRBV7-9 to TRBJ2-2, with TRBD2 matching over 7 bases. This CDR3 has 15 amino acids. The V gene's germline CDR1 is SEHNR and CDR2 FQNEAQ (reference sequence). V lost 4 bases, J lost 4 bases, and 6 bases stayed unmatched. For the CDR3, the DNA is TGTGCCAGCAGCTCCCCTTCGGGGGGCACCGGGGAGCTGTTTTTT. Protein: CASSSPSGGTGELFF. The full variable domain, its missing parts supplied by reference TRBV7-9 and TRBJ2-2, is DTGVSQNPRHKITKRGQNVTFRCDPISEHNRLYWYRQTLGQGPEFLTYFQNEAQLEKSRLLSDRFSAERPKGSFSTLEIQRTEQGDSAMYLCASSSPSGGTGELFFGEGSRLTVL.

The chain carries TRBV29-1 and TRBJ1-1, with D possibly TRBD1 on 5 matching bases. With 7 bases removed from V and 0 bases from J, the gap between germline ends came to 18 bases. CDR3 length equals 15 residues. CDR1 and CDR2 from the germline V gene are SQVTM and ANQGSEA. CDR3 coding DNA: TGCAGCGCTCAGCGGGGGTTTTCCATGAACACTGAAGCTTTCTTT. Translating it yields CSAQRGFSMNTEAFF.

CDR3 residues: CAISDETNTGELFF. CDR3 nucleotide sequence: TGTGCCATCAGTGATGAGACAAACACCGGGGAGCTGTTTTTT. The V and J genes are TRBV10-3 and TRBJ2-2; D unclear. Per germline, CDR1 ENHRY and CDR2 SYGVKD. This CDR3 has 14 amino acids. V lost 3 bases, J lost 2 bases, and 7 bases lay in between.

In nucleotides, the CDR3 is TGTGCCAGTAGCCAAGTGGCAAAGGCTAACTATGGCTACACCTTC. As protein: CASSQVAKANYGYTF. The chain is built from TRBV19 and TRBJ1-2; no firm D call. The CDR3 runs 15 residues. CDR1 and CDR2 (germline): LNHDA, SQIVND (reference sequence). Trimming took 6 bases from V and 0 from J, leaving 14 bases between them.

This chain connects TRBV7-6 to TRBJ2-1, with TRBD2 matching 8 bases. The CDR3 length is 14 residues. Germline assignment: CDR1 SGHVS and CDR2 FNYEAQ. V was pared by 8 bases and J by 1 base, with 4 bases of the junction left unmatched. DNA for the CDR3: TGTGCCAGCTCCCGGGAGGGTTCCTACAATGAGCAGTTCTTC. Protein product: CASSREGSYNEQFF.

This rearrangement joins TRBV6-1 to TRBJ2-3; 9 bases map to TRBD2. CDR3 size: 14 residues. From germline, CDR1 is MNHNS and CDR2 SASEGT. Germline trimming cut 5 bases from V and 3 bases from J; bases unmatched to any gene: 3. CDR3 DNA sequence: TGTGCCAGCAGTTGGGCGGGAGGGACAGATACGCAGTATTTT. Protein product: CASSWAGGTDTQYF.

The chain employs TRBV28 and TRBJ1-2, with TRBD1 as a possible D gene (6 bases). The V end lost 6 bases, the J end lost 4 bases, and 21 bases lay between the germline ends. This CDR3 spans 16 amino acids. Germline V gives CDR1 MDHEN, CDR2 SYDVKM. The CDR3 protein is CASRGPGGGAVYGYTF. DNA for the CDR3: TGTGCCAGCAGGGGTCCCGGTGGGGGCGCCGTCTATGGCTACACCTTC.

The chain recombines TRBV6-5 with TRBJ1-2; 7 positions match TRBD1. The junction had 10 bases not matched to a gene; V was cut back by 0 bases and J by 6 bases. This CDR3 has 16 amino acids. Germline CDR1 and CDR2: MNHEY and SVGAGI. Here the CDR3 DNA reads TGTGCCAGCAGTTACTCGGTCCGGGGACAGCGCCATGGCTACACCTTC. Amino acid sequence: CASSYSVRGQRHGYTF.

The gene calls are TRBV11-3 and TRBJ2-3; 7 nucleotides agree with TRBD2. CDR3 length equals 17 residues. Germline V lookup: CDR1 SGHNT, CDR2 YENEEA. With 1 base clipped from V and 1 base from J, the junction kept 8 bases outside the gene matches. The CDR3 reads CASSLAYSGLGTDTQYF. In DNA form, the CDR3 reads TGTGCCAGCAGCTTAGCGTATTCCGGACTAGGCACAGATACGCAGTATTTT.